These 30 T cell receptor beta chains originate from one sample sequenced in a study of control samples from healthy donors and cancer patients. Only in-frame clones appear in the TCRdb table, and some are missing; sequencing was by immunoSEQ multiplex PCR. In the table there are over 150,000 clones, approximately 94% of which are singletons. The source material was PBMCs. These receptors all stem from a man in his 60s with colorectal cancer.

The V gene is TRBV18, the J gene TRBJ1-2; 12 nucleotides align to TRBD1. In germline, CDR1 is KGHSH, CDR2 LQKENI. V lost 4 bases to trimming and J lost 8 bases; unmatched junction nucleotides: 8. The CDR3 totals 15 residues. The CDR3 sequence is CASSQPGQGAQGYTF. The CDR3 DNA reads TGTGCCAGCTCACAACCGGGACAGGGGGCACAAGGCTACACCTTC. The full variable domain, rest sourced from reference TRBV18 and TRBJ1-2, is NAGVMQNPRHLVRRRGQEARLRCSPMKGHSHVYWYRQLPEEGLKFMVYLQKENIIDESGMPKERFSAEFPKEGPSILRIQQVVRGDSAAYFCASSQPGQGAQGYTFGSGTRLTVV.

The chain joins TRBV4-1 to TRBJ1-1; tentatively, D is TRBD1 (6 bases). The CDR3 consists of 13 residues. The ends were cut back, 3 bases at V and 6 bases at J, with 11 bases in the middle. From germline, CDR1 is MGHRA and CDR2 YSYEKL. In DNA form, the CDR3 reads TGCGCCAGCAGCCAGGCAGGGGTCCCTGAAGCTTTCTTT. It is translated as CASSQAGVPEAFF.

V and J are TRBV12-3 or TRBV12-4 and TRBJ1-2; D is undetermined. The V end was cut by 5 bases, the J end by 3 bases, with 7 bases between. This CDR3 has 12 amino acids. The CDR3 DNA sequence: TGTGCCAGCAGTCCCCAGGACTATGGCTACACCTTC. Protein product: CASSPQDYGYTF.

The table lists this clone with a count of one. V and J are TRBV6-6 and TRBJ1-4; D perhaps matches TRBD1 (5 bases). CDR1 is MNHNY, CDR2 SVGAGI, per germline (reference sequence). CDR3 size: 16 residues. Trimming took off 6 bases at V and 5 bases at J, with 19 bases between the two ends. The CDR3 coding sequence is TGTGCCAGCAGAGGGACTGTTCGATTTCCCAATGAAAAACTGTTTTTT. Translating it yields CASRGTVRFPNEKLFF.

This chain joins TRBV5-1 and TRBJ1-1; D remains ambiguous. This CDR3 region has 14 residues. Germline CDR1 is SGHRS and CDR2 is YFSETQ. Deletions cut 0 bases from V and 5 bases from J, with 11 bases between. This chain's CDR3 is CASSLGGGPTEAFF. CDR3 nucleotides: TGCGCCAGCAGCTTGGGGGGAGGGCCTACTGAAGCTTTCTTT.

This clone showed up just once. CDR3 residues: CASSPDLPANTGELFF. CDR3 nucleotides: TGTGCCAGTAGTCCCGATTTGCCCGCGAACACCGGGGAGCTGTTTTTT. V gene TRBV19 combines with J gene TRBJ2-2; D remains ambiguous. Germline values: CDR1 LNHDA, CDR2 SQIVND (reference sequence). This CDR3 spans 16 amino acids. V lost 5 bases, J lost 0 bases, and 13 bases lay in between.

With regard to this clone: Other DNA sequences in this sample translate to the same CDR3. This chain links TRBV5-3 with TRBJ2-2; 9 nucleotides match TRBD2. TRBV5-3 is noted as an ORF with a role that remains uncertain. J lost 7 bases, V lost 2 bases, and 6 bases had no gene match. CDR3 length: 15 residues. CDR3 loop: CARSFRTSEDGELFF. The CDR3 DNA reads as TGTGCCAGAAGCTTCAGGACTAGCGAGGACGGGGAGCTGTTTTTT.

This clone was seen only once. The J gene is TRBJ2-3, the V gene TRBV27, with 8 positions matching TRBD1. V lost 6 bases to trimming and J lost 3 bases; unmatched junction nucleotides: 2. CDR1 and CDR2 from the germline V gene are MNHEY and SMNVEV (reference sequence). This CDR3 is built from 13 residues. The CDR3 nucleotides read TGTGCCAGCAGGACAGGGGAAACAGATACGCAGTATTTT. This codes for CASRTGETDTQYF.

Comments on this clone: Mismatch with germline at one junction end may stem from a read error. The sample has other DNA sequences that encode this CDR3 too. This chain links TRBV28 with TRBJ1-1; TRBD1 agrees at 12 bases. CDR1 and CDR2 (germline): MDHEN, SYDVKM. The CDR3 runs to 14 residues. The CDR3 loop reads CASSKPGQGAGAFF. Here the CDR3 DNA reads TGTGCTAGCAGTAAACCGGGACAGGGGGCCGGAGCTTTCTTT.

The V gene is TRBV30, the J gene TRBJ1-3; no firm D call. Trimming removed 2 bases at V and 4 bases at J, with 12 bases between. The CDR3 is 14 amino acids. Germline CDR1 GTSNPN, CDR2 SVGIG (reference sequence). CDR3 DNA sequence: TGTGCCTGGAGTTTCACCTCTTCCGGAAACACCATATATTTT. It specifies CAWSFTSSGNTIYF. The whole variable domain, remainder taken from reference TRBV30 and TRBJ1-3, is SQTIHQWPATLVQPVGSPLSLECTVEGTSNPNLYWYRQAAGRGLQLLFYSVGIGQISSEVPQNLSASRPQDRQFILSSKKLLLSDSGFYLCAWSFTSSGNTIYFGEGSWLTVV.

The J gene is TRBJ1-5, the V gene TRBV10-3, with D maybe TRBD1 (6 bases). Trimming stripped 2 bases from V and 4 bases from J, with 18 bases between. There are 17 residues in the CDR3. Per germline, CDR1 ENHRY and CDR2 SYGVKD. CDR3 loop: CAISEGYDARGNQPQHF. The CDR3 coding sequence is TGTGCCATCAGTGAGGGGTACGATGCGAGGGGGAATCAGCCCCAGCATTTT.

The chain combines TRBV30 with TRBJ1-2; D perhaps matches TRBD1 (5 bases). CDR1 and CDR2 (germline): GTSNPN, SVGIG (reference sequence). V dropped 8 bases and J dropped 4 bases, with 14 bases sitting between them. This CDR3 spans 12 amino acids. The CDR3 nucleotides are TGTGCCCGGGAAGGGGCGGGCTATGGCTACACCTTC. Its protein is CAREGAGYGYTF.

The chain links TRBV7-2 to TRBJ2-2; 7 nucleotides match TRBD2. V gave up 5 bases and J gave up 6 bases; unmatched junction bases: 12. Germline V gene sequence: CDR1 SGHTA, CDR2 FQGNSA. The CDR3 extends over 16 amino acids. CDR3 amino acids: CASSPYIGGSAGELFF. The CDR3 nucleotides read TGTGCCAGCAGCCCGTATATCGGGGGGTCGGCCGGGGAGCTGTTTTTT. The full variable domain, its missing parts supplied by reference TRBV7-2 and TRBJ2-2, is GAGVSQSPSNKVTEKGKDVELRCDPISGHTALYWYRQSLGQGLEFLIYFQGNSAPDKSGLPSDRFSAERTGGSVSTLTIQRTQQEDSAVYLCASSPYIGGSAGELFFGEGSRLTVL.

The chain links TRBV12-3 or TRBV12-4 to TRBJ2-1, with D tentatively TRBD2 (6 bases). V shed 6 bases and J shed 8 bases, with 14 bases lying between them. There are 13 residues in the CDR3. The CDR3 sequence is CASSSGEGDEQFF. As DNA, the CDR3 is TGTGCCAGCAGCTCGGGGGAAGGGGATGAGCAGTTCTTC.

V usage is TRBV2 and J usage is TRBJ2-1; D unresolved. Germline V gene lookup returns CDR1 SNHLY and CDR2 FYNNEI. With 7 bases removed from V and 3 bases from J, the gap between germline ends came to 13 bases. The CDR3 consists of 14 residues. The CDR3 here is CASKSGPSYNEQFF. The CDR3 DNA is TGTGCCAGCAAATCGGGCCCCAGCTACAATGAGCAGTTCTTC.

The chain employs TRBV10-3 and TRBJ2-7; 8 bases are shared with TRBD1. Germline CDR1 reads ENHRY; CDR2 reads SYGVKD. The CDR3 extends over 13 amino acids. Trimming removed 6 bases from V and 5 bases from J; junction bases left unmatched: 6. The CDR3 DNA sequence: TGTGCCATCAGGGCGGACAGGGCCGACGAGCAGTACTTC. Translating it yields CAIRADRADEQYF.

This clone appeared once. This sample includes further DNA sequences coding for the same CDR3. The chain is built from TRBV5-1 and TRBJ1-4, with TRBD1 as a possible D gene (6 bases). Looked up from germline, CDR1 is SGHRS and CDR2 is YFSETQ. There are 14 residues in the CDR3. V dropped 2 bases and J dropped 5 bases, with 10 bases sitting between them. CDR3: CASSLGQPNEKLFF. The CDR3, as DNA: TGCGCCAGCAGCTTAGGACAGCCGAATGAAAAACTGTTTTTT. Drawing the rest from reference TRBV5-1 and TRBJ1-4, the complete variable domain is KAGVTQTPRYLIKTRGQQVTLSCSPISGHRSVSWYQQTPGQGLQFLFEYFSETQRNKGNFPGRFSGRQFSNSRSEMNVSTLELGDSALYLCASSLGQPNEKLFFGSGTQLSVL.

V and J are TRBV5-1 and TRBJ1-6, with D maybe TRBD1 (5 bases). With 0 bases removed from V and 0 bases from J, the gap between germline ends came to 10 bases. Germline values: CDR1 SGHRS, CDR2 YFSETQ. This CDR3 is 17 amino acids long. The chain's CDR3 is CASSLDGGSSYNSPLHF. Written as DNA, the CDR3 is TGCGCCAGCAGCTTGGACGGGGGGAGCTCCTATAATTCACCCCTCCACTTT.

The chain employs TRBV7-2 and TRBJ1-3, with D hard to call. V shed 6 bases and J shed 4 bases, with 10 bases lying between them. The CDR3 sequence is 13 residues long. The V gene's germline CDR1 is SGHTA and CDR2 FQGNSA. CDR3 in amino acids: CASRSGVGNTIYF. CDR3 in DNA: TGTGCCAGCAGATCTGGAGTGGGAAACACCATATATTTT.

The chain has TRBV4-1 and TRBJ1-2; weak D call: TRBD1 (5 bases). The CDR3 loop spans 16 amino acids. The V and J ends lost 0 bases and 4 bases respectively, with 15 bases between them. Germline V gene lookup returns CDR1 MGHRA and CDR2 YSYEKL. The CDR3 is CASSQEGQGEGYGYTF. DNA for the CDR3: TGCGCCAGCAGCCAAGAAGGGCAGGGCGAGGGCTATGGCTACACCTTC.

The chain links TRBV7-2 to TRBJ2-7; 11 bases map to TRBD2. The CDR3 runs to 15 residues. CDR1 is SGHTA, CDR2 FQGNSA, per germline. V shed 1 base, J shed 8 bases, and the junction held 7 bases outside the gene matches. The chain's CDR3 is CASSLGIAGGPQQYF. In DNA form, the CDR3 reads TGTGCCAGCAGCTTAGGTATAGCGGGGGGGCCTCAGCAGTACTTC.

The CDR3 DNA sequence: TGCGCCAGCAGCCAAGATCTAGGACAGCCCCAGCATTTT. As protein: CASSQDLGQPQHF. The genes are TRBV4-3 and TRBJ1-5; no definite D call. The CDR3 is 13 residues long. From germline, CDR1 is LGHNA and CDR2 YSLEER. V lost 0 bases to trimming and J lost 7 bases, with 7 bases between them.

This chain connects TRBV28 to TRBJ2-5, with a tentative D call TRBD1 (6 bases). V lost 6 bases, J lost 3 bases, and 17 bases lay in between. The CDR3 runs to 15 residues. In germline, CDR1 is MDHEN, CDR2 SYDVKM. CDR3 coding DNA: TGTGCCAGCAGCTCCCCGGGGACACAAAAAGAGACCCAGTACTTC. The encoded protein is CASSSPGTQKETQYF.

V gene TRBV6-2 or TRBV6-3 combines with J gene TRBJ2-7; D possibly matches TRBD1 or TRBD2 (5 bases each). There are 14 residues in the CDR3. V lost 6 bases and J 4 bases, leaving 16 bases between the germline ends. Per germline, CDR1 MNHEY and CDR2 SVGEGT. The CDR3 coding sequence is TGTGCCAGCAGCCTAGACGGGGCAGTGTACGAGCAGTACTTC. It yields the protein CASSLDGAVYEQYF.

This chain links TRBV6-5 with TRBJ1-5; a weak D match, TRBD1 (5 bases). CDR3 length: 13 amino acids. Germline lookup yields CDR1 MNHEY and CDR2 SVGAGI. Trimming removed 7 bases at V and 4 bases at J, with 11 bases between. The CDR3 loop is CASNRQPNQPQHF. CDR3 DNA sequence: TGTGCCAGCAACCGACAGCCGAATCAGCCCCAGCATTTT.

V and J are TRBV19 and TRBJ1-5; TRBD1 matches at 7 bases. The CDR3 consists of 14 residues. Germline-derived CDR1 and CDR2 are LNHDA and SQIVND (reference sequence). Germline trimming cut 5 bases from V and 4 bases from J; bases unmatched to any gene: 5. The CDR3 spells CASSVRGGNQPQHF. The CDR3 nucleotides are TGTGCCAGTAGTGTCAGGGGGGGAAATCAGCCCCAGCATTTT.

The CDR3 sequence: CASSPDRDYGYTF. DNA for the CDR3: TGTGCCAGCAGCCCCGACAGGGACTATGGCTACACCTTC. The chain is built from TRBV14 and TRBJ1-2, with 7 bases that match TRBD1. With 4 bases clipped from V and 3 bases from J, the junction kept 2 bases outside the gene matches. Looked up from germline, CDR1 is SGHDN and CDR2 is FVKESK. The CDR3 is made up of 13 amino acids.

The chain combines TRBV5-8 with TRBJ2-2, with D tentatively TRBD1 (6 bases). This CDR3 comprises 17 residues. Germline values: CDR1 SGHTS, CDR2 YDEGEE. The V and J ends lost 4 bases and 0 bases respectively, with 16 bases between them. Here the CDR3 DNA reads TGTGCCAGCAGCCCCGGGACAAGACCTGCGAACACCGGGGAGCTGTTTTTT. This encodes CASSPGTRPANTGELFF.

The chain joins TRBV7-2 to TRBJ2-7, with a possible D match to TRBD1 (5 bases). This CDR3 is built from 14 residues. V was shortened by 5 bases and J by 1 base, with 12 bases between the two germline ends. Germline-derived CDR1 and CDR2 are SGHTA and FQGNSA. The CDR3 protein is CASSPTGVSYEQYF. CDR3 nucleotide sequence: TGTGCCAGCAGCCCAACAGGTGTTTCCTACGAGCAGTACTTC.

The V call is TRBV30, the J call TRBJ2-2; TRBD2 might be the D (5 bases). CDR1 and CDR2 from the germline V gene are GTSNPN and SVGIG (reference sequence). V gave up 0 bases and J gave up 0 bases, with 5 bases separating them. The length of the CDR3 is 14 residues. The CDR3 here is CAWSVGANTGELFF. In nucleotides, the CDR3 is TGTGCCTGGAGTGTGGGAGCGAACACCGGGGAGCTGTTTTTT.